This TCR beta chain stems from a study of cytomegalovirus exposure and HLA in healthy donors. Measured with immunoSEQ multiplex PCR; TCRdb has only the in-frame clones, and not every one. This sample has under 85,000 clones; 85% to 95% occur once, and the top ten carry about 5.4%. V lost 6 bases to trimming and J lost 1 base; unmatched junction nucleotides: 19. The CDR3 is made up of 20 amino acids. This clone has just one count. The material sequenced was PBMCs. The receptor's source is a man aged 18-30 years in good health and CMV-seropositive. V and J are TRBV6-7 and TRBJ2-4; 9 bases map to TRBD1. TRBV6-7 counts as an open reading frame of uncertain function. The CDR3 sequence is CASSPKEGQGPYGAKNIQYF. CDR3 coding DNA: TGTGCCAGCAGCCCCAAAGAGGGACAGGGACCTTATGGGGCCAAAAACATTCAGTACTTC.